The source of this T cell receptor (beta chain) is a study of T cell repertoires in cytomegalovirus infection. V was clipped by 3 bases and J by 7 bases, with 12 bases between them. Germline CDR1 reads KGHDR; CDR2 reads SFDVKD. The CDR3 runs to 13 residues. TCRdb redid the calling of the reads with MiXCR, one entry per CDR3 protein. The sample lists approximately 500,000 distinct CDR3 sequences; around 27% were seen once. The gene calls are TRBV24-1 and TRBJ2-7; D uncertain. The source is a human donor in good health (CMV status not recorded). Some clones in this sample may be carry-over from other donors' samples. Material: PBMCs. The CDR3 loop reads CATSDPHVQEQYF. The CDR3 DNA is TGTGCCACCAGTGATCCCCACGTTCAGGAGCAGTACTTC.